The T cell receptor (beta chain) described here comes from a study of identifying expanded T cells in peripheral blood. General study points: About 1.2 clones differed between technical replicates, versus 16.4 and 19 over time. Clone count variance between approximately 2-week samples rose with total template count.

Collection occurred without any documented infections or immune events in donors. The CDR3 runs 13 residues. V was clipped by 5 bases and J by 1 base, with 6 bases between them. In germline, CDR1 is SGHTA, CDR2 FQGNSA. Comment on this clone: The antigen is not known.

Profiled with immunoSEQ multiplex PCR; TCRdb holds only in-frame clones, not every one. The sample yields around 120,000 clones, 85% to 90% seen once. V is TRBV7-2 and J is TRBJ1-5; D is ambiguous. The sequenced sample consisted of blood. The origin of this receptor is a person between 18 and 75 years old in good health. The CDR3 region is CASSKESNQPQHF. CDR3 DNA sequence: TGTGCCAGCAGCAAGGAGAGCAATCAGCCCCAGCATTTT.